This TCR beta chain was found in a study of Graves' ophthalmopathy and Graves' hyperthyroidism. V gave up 3 bases and J gave up 0 bases, with 25 bases separating them. The CDR3 contains 19 residues. Germline assignment: CDR1 SGHTS and CDR2 YDEGEE. The TCR beta CDR3 regions underwent amplification from RNA transcripts. In the first round, RT-PCR was carried out with HTBI primers, and a multiplex PCR formed the second round. In TCRdb, the multiplex PCR reads were re-called with MiXCR into one record per CDR3 protein. The sample yields about 240,000 distinct CDR3 sequences, 40% to 50% seen once. The source material was peripheral blood. This TCR came from an adult man with Graves' ophthalmopathy. The V and J genes are TRBV5-8 and TRBJ2-7; D could derive from TRBD1 or TRBD2 (5 bases each). CDR3 sequence (DNA): TGTGCCAGCAGCTCAACCTCGGCTCCGGGACCCAAAGCCTCCTACGAGCAGTACTTC. Its protein product is CASSSTSAPGPKASYEQYF.